This TCR beta chain was identified in a study of T cells in Graves' hyperthyroidism and ophthalmopathy (dated by TCRdb to about 2019). Context from the whole study: Peripheral blood samples were taken at the time of initial diagnosis, prior to any treatment. To identify TCR V-J signatures that set the groups apart, the researchers used a discovery cohort of about a hundred patients, made up of under 45 with Graves' ophthalmopathy and some 56 with stable Graves' hyperthyroidism. Prospective prediction of ophthalmopathy was tested in an independent validation cohort of 18 to 20 hyperthyroidism patients and 17 patients who later progressed to ophthalmopathy. For training and testing, the roughly 93 patients in the discovery cohort were randomly divided in a 7:3 ratio. Thyroid tissue and blood T-cell repertoires from about six Graves' hyperthyroidism patients were also compared in the study. Once sampling was done, hyperthyroidism patients were given methimazole at a starting dose of 30 mg daily, whereas ophthalmopathy patients were given high-dose intravenous methylprednisolone. According to the paper, TCR Vbeta CDR3 sequencing was carried out on more than 120 peripheral blood samples, which came from fewer than 50 ophthalmopathy, around 75 hyperthyroidism and some 17 progressor patients.

TCR beta CDR3 regions were amplified from RNA transcripts. A first-round RT-PCR of the TCR CDR3 used the HTBI primer set with the Qiagen OneStep RT-PCR kit. Libraries were constructed in a second round of multiplex PCR, after which size selection and purification were carried out. Libraries were sequenced paired-end with 100 bp reads on an Illumina HiSeq2000. On the study's bioinformatics: SOAPnuke was used to process the raw data, with reads discarded if the reads contained adapters or uncalled bases, had a mean Phred below 15, or lacked an exact constant-primer or identifier match. COPE v1.2.5 was used to merge high-quality paired reads, and clonotypes were defined as unique nucleotide sequences. MiTCR v1.1 was used to align the clonotypes against IMGT TRBV, TRBD and TRBJ reference segments. The analysis was restricted to V-J combinations with a frequency above 0.0001, which together covered 99% to 99.2% of the repertoires. A TCS score was defined as the ratio of F50 (clonal expansion) to E x V (chaos), with BLOSUM62-based TCRdist applied between CDR3 peptides within each V-J. Welch's t-statistics and random forest reduced roughly 540 V-J features to 13, which were used in a naive Bayes classifier (R e1071). TCRdb reanalyzed the raw reads on its own, using fastp at Q25 for trimming and MiXCR for clone calling, and kept in-frame beta chains. Each CDR3 protein gets just one entry, which takes the most common genes and DNA from the rows behind it. For this entry, the V and J calls and clone size follow TCRdb and not the study's own pipeline. The sample table contains 540,000 or so distinct CDR3 sequences; only one count was recorded for 15% to 17% of them. The ten largest clonotypes hold roughly 7.3% of the sample.

This clonotype was counted ten times or more. Its cognate antigen has yet to be identified. It has no much larger one-base neighbor in the sample; base qualities were not kept. The germline V gene gives CDR1 as SGHVS and CDR2 as FQNEAQ. The CDR3, cysteine through phenylalanine, is 15 amino acids long. The sequence is cut down to CDR3 DNA, 45 bases in frame from base 1. V ends up 3 bases short and J 2 bases short, with an unmatched junction base count of 2. Here is what the overall study found, with its caveats: No statistical method was used to fix the sample size in advance, and group allocation was not hidden from the investigators. A model built on a 13 V-J signature distinguished ophthalmopathy from stable hyperthyroidism, reaching around 90% sensitivity and 81.08% specificity in cross-validation and 80%/75% in testing. Most expanded thyroid clonotypes (frequency above 0.001) were also found in blood, which suggests that blood repertoires may mirror thyroid immune responses. In validation, progression to ophthalmopathy was predicted by the model with around 70% sensitivity and roughly 72% specificity, a median of roughly 6 months before onset.

Stable Graves' hyperthyroidism was defined as no progression to ophthalmopathy during 18 months of follow-up. Hyperthyroidism patients were newly diagnosed, with disease duration under 2 months, and aged 18 to 65 years. Any patient with an uncontrolled infection, another autoimmune disease, pregnancy or lactation was excluded. Diagnoses were based on clinical symptoms, serum thyroxine and TRAb, thyroid ultrasound and orbital computed tomography. Ficoll-Paque density gradient centrifugation was used to isolate PBMCs from about 10 ml of fresh peripheral blood. Trizol reagent was used to extract total RNA, and RNA quality was then checked on an Agilent 2100 Bioanalyzer.

The chain joins TRBV7-8 to TRBJ2-5; TRBD2 lines up with 11 middle nucleotides. Specimen: blood. The sequence was obtained from a woman aged 30 to 39 with Graves' hyperthyroidism. The nucleotide sequence reads TGTGCCAGCAGCTTGAGACTAGCGGGACAAGAGACCCAGTACTTC. Its protein is CASSLRLAGQETQYF.